What follows describes a single T cell receptor (beta chain). Antigen specificity is unknown. Per germline, CDR1 LGHNA and CDR2 YSLEER. V lost 4 bases and J 3 bases, leaving 11 bases between the germline ends. The CDR3 has 14 residues. This entry belongs to a study of T cells after yellow fever vaccination. About the study: For low cell numbers, libraries were made with SMART-Seq v4 Ultra Low Input.

In making TCR cDNA, 5'RACE template switching added a universal primer site and UMIs to it. MiXCR, run by TCRdb on the 5' RACE reads, gives a single entry per CDR3 protein. The data show about 320,000 distinct CDR3 sequences, around 13% seen once. Study-wide results and caveats: Clones from primary vaccination mostly reappeared after the booster (96% CD4, 88% CD8).

V and J are TRBV4-3 and TRBJ2-3; D not resolved. The TCR originated in a man aged 18 to 30 who received the YFV17D yellow fever vaccine. The source material was CD4+ T cells sorted from PBMCs, sampled 15 days after the yellow fever booster vaccination. The CDR3 nucleotides are TGCGCCAGCAGCCCTCTTGGGGTAACAGATACGCAGTATTTT. As protein: CASSPLGVTDTQYF.